This T cell receptor (beta chain) was captured in a study of T cell changes during pregnancy in multiple sclerosis. Sequencing was performed with immunoSEQ multiplex PCR; in TCRdb, only in-frame clones are kept and a portion is missing. Of about 70,000 clones in the sample, 85% to 95% were seen once. The table lists this clone with a count of one. The TCR was taken from a female donor with multiple sclerosis, enrolled in a pregnancy study. The starting material was CD4+ T cells from peripheral blood mononuclear cells, obtained after pregnancy.

The CDR3 region is CAWSVRGNKLFF. The CDR3 nucleotides read TGTGCCTGGAGTGTACGAGGGAACAAACTGTTTTTT. The J gene is TRBJ1-4, the V gene TRBV30; D uncertain. This CDR3 region has 12 residues. Germline lookup yields CDR1 GTSNPN and CDR2 SVGIG (reference sequence). V gave up 0 bases and J gave up 11 bases, with 10 bases separating them.